The clone carrying this T cell receptor beta chain was seen only a few times. V lost 3 bases, J lost 4 bases, and 14 bases lay in between. Germline CDR1 SGHRS, CDR2 YFSETQ. The CDR3 runs 15 residues. Profiling relied on immunoSEQ multiplex PCR, and the TCRdb table lists in-frame clones only, not all of them. The sample has 90,000 to 120,000 clones, 70% to 85% seen once. The sample is drawn from a study of blood T cell repertoires in COVID-19. The chain joins TRBV5-1 to TRBJ1-3, with D possibly TRBD1 on 6 matching bases. This TCR was recovered from a man in his 70s with active or convalescent COVID-19. The sample taken for sequencing was peripheral blood. CDR3 DNA: TGCGCCAGCAGCTCGATACAGGGAGCCGGAAACACCATATATTTT. This gives the protein CASSSIQGAGNTIYF.